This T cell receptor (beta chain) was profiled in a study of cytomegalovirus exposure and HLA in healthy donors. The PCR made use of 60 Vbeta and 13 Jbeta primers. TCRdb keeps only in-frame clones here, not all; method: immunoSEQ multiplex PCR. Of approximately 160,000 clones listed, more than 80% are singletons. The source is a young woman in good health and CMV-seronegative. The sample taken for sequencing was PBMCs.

CDR3 coding DNA: TGCGCCAGCAGCCACCTGACTAGCGGGAGTTGGGAGCAGTTCTTC. Translation: CASSHLTSGSWEQFF. The rearrangement links TRBV4-1 to TRBJ2-1; TRBD2 agrees at 12 bases. J was trimmed by 10 bases and V by 3 bases; bases with no gene match: 7. This CDR3 region has 15 residues. Germline V CDR1 and CDR2: MGHRA, YSYEKL.